The 17 T cell receptor beta chains below all came from one sample that was sequenced in a study of PD-1 blockade in classical Hodgkin lymphoma. Relapse was seen in all patients after autologous stem cell transplantation, and brentuximab vedotin exposure was variable. The method was immunoSEQ multiplex PCR; TCRdb's version includes in-frame clones alone and lacks a portion of them. The sample records about 76,000 clones, about 89% being singletons. The sequenced sample was peripheral blood mononuclear cells (PBMCs), obtained at baseline. These receptors were taken from a human donor with classical Hodgkin lymphoma.

The chain joins TRBV11-2 to TRBJ2-2; D perhaps matches TRBD2 (5 bases). Germline V CDR1 and CDR2: SGHAT, FQNNGV. The CDR3 spans 14 residues. V was shortened by 1 base and J by 7 bases, with 10 bases between the two germline ends. The CDR3 sequence: CASSLGTGDGELFF. The DNA for the CDR3 is TGTGCCAGCAGCTTAGGGACTGGAGACGGGGAGCTGTTTTTT. Full variable domain (missing parts from reference TRBV11-2 and TRBJ2-2): EAGVAQSPRYKIIEKRQSVAFWCNPISGHATLYWYQQILGQGPKLLIQFQNNGVVDDSQLPKDRFSAERLKGVDSTLKIQPAKLEDSAVYLCASSLGTGDGELFFGEGSRLTVL.

The chain's CDR3 is CASSLSKGSSMNTEAFF. CDR3 DNA: TGTGCCAGCAGCTTGAGCAAGGGTTCAAGCATGAACACTGAAGCTTTCTTT. V gene TRBV5-4 combines with J gene TRBJ1-1; D not certain. Trimming stripped 1 base from V and 0 bases from J, with 16 bases between. CDR1 and CDR2 from the germline V gene are SGHNT and YYREEE (reference sequence). The CDR3 has 17 residues.

V gene TRBV6-6 combines with J gene TRBJ1-2, with D possibly matching TRBD1 (6 bases). Trimming took 2 bases from V and 4 from J, leaving 17 bases between them. Germline CDR1 MNHNY, CDR2 SVGAGI (reference sequence). CDR3 size: 16 residues. In DNA form, the CDR3 reads TGTGCCAGCAGTTACAAGAGGCCCGAGGGGGGCTATGGCTACACCTTC. It yields the protein CASSYKRPEGGYGYTF.

The chain links TRBV6-5 to TRBJ2-1; no definite D call. Deletions cut 5 bases from V and 0 bases from J, with 5 bases between. The CDR3 is made up of 13 amino acids. Germline lookup yields CDR1 MNHEY and CDR2 SVGAGI. In DNA, the CDR3 is TGTGCCAGCAGTATGAGCTCCTACAATGAGCAGTTCTTC. Translation: CASSMSSYNEQFF.

The chain carries TRBV5-6 and TRBJ1-3; no reliable D call. Germline V CDR1 and CDR2: SGHDT, YYEEEE. V was shortened by 2 bases and J by 0 bases, with 12 bases between the two germline ends. This CDR3 region has 16 residues. The CDR3 DNA reads as TGTGCCAGCAGCTTAACCGGATCCACCTCTGGAAACACCATATATTTT. The encoded protein is CASSLTGSTSGNTIYF.

The CDR3 here is CASSLGRDRDSWGNQPQHF. The CDR3 bases are TGTGCCAGCAGCTTGGGCAGGGACAGAGATTCATGGGGCAATCAGCCCCAGCATTTT. This sequence joins TRBV5-6 and TRBJ1-5, with 7 bases identical to TRBD1. The V gene end was trimmed by 0 bases and the J gene end by 2 bases; junction bases not matched to a gene: 14. Germline V gene data show CDR1 as SGHDT and CDR2 as YYEEEE. The CDR3 sequence is 19 residues long.

The chain employs TRBV28 and TRBJ1-2, with 7 bases aligning to TRBD1. The trim removed 4 bases at V and 3 bases at J, leaving 8 bases unmatched. The germline V gene has CDR1 MDHEN and CDR2 SYDVKM. The CDR3 totals 15 residues. DNA of the CDR3: TGTGCCAGCAGTTCCGGACAGGCGATTTACTATGGCTACACCTTC. It encodes CASSSGQAIYYGYTF.

The J gene is TRBJ2-7, the V gene TRBV5-4; maybe TRBD2 (6 bases). The CDR3 sequence is 14 residues long. Germline CDR1 reads SGHNT; CDR2 reads YYREEE (reference sequence). The ends were cut back, 0 bases at V and 1 base at J, with 8 bases in the middle. The CDR3 DNA is TGTGCCAGCAGCTTGGTCGGGAGATCCTACGAGCAGTACTTC. It specifies CASSLVGRSYEQYF.

This clone was seen once. The rearrangement joins TRBV4-2 to TRBJ2-7; D gene ambiguous. Trimming shortened V by 0 bases and J by 2 bases, and 23 bases separated the two germline ends. Germline values: CDR1 LGHNA, CDR2 YNFKEQ. The CDR3 has 19 residues. In nucleotides, the CDR3 is TGTGCCAGCAGCCAAGATGGCCCCCTAACCCGATGGAGCACCTACGAGCAGTACTTC. Translating it yields CASSQDGPLTRWSTYEQYF.

This clone is labeled as medium-sized. The chain uses TRBV16 and TRBJ1-2; 7 nucleotides line up with TRBD1. Germline V gene lookup returns CDR1 KGHSY and CDR2 FQNENV. The CDR3 is 12 amino acids. Losses at the gene ends were 4 bases for V and 8 bases for J; bases not matched to a gene: 4. CDR3 sequence: CASSLGQQGYTF. The CDR3 bases are TGTGCCAGCAGCCTGGGACAGCAAGGCTACACCTTC. The entire variable domain, with the rest obtained from reference TRBV16 and TRBJ1-2, is as follows: GEEVAQTPKHLVRGEGQKAKLYCAPIKGHSYVFWYQQVLKNEFKFLISFQNENVFDETGMPKERFSAKCLPNSPCSLEIQATKLEDSAVYFCASSLGQQGYTFGSGTRLTVV.

This sequence joins TRBV2 and TRBJ2-7; no definite D call. The CDR3 is made up of 10 amino acids. Trimming took 7 bases from V and 3 from J, leaving 4 bases between them. Germline lookup yields CDR1 SNHLY and CDR2 FYNNEI. In DNA, the CDR3 is TGTGCCAGCAAGGGCTACGAGCAGTACTTC. It specifies CASKGYEQYF. Variable domain in full (rest from reference TRBV2 and TRBJ2-7): EPEVTQTPSHQVTQMGQEVILRCVPISNHLYFYWYRQILGQKVEFLVSFYNNEISEKSEIFDDQFSVERPDGSNFTLKIRSTKLEDSAMYFCASKGYEQYFGPGTRLTVT.

The CDR3 DNA reads TGTGCCAGCACCTCTGGTTCAGATACGCAGTATTTT. It codes for CASTSGSDTQYF. The chain combines TRBV7-6 with TRBJ2-3; D gene unclear. The CDR3 length is 12 residues. V was trimmed by 7 bases and J by 4 bases, leaving 9 bases between them. CDR1 is SGHVS and CDR2 is FNYEAQ in the germline V gene.

This clone is a singleton in its sample. This chain's CDR3 is CASSIPGLAAQFF. Written as DNA, the CDR3 is TGTGCCAGTAGTATACCGGGACTAGCGGCGCAGTTCTTC. The chain uses TRBV19 and TRBJ2-1; 11 bases are shared with TRBD2. The length of the CDR3 is 13 residues. J gave up 12 bases and V 2 bases, and 3 bases lay outside the gene matches. Germline V gene sequence: CDR1 LNHDA, CDR2 SQIVND (reference sequence).

J is TRBJ1-1 and V is TRBV7-9; TRBD1 might be the D (6 bases). CDR1 and CDR2 (germline): SEHNR, FQNEAQ (reference sequence). V lost 4 bases and J lost 1, with 13 bases in between. The CDR3 runs to 15 residues. CDR3 loop: CASSSGRGWNTEAFF. The CDR3 DNA reads as TGTGCCAGCAGCTCCGGGAGGGGGTGGAACACTGAAGCTTTCTTT.

The CDR3, as DNA: TGTGCCAGCACCTGGGACAGGGCATACAATGAGCAGTTCTTC. Its translation is CASTWDRAYNEQFF. The V and J genes are TRBV7-8 and TRBJ2-1; 9 bases are shared with TRBD1. CDR3 size: 14 residues. V lost 7 bases and J lost 4; bases outside the gene matches: 5. Germline assignment: CDR1 SGHVS and CDR2 FQNEAQ. Combining the CDR3 with reference TRBV7-8 and TRBJ2-1 gives the whole variable domain GAGVSQSPRYKVAKRGQDVALRCDPISGHVSLFWYQQALGQGPEFLTYFQNEAQLDKSGLPSDRFFAERPEGSVSTLKIQRTQQEDSAVYLCASTWDRAYNEQFFGPGTRLTVL.

The chain has TRBV29-1 and TRBJ1-1; 8 nucleotides match TRBD1. The length of the CDR3 is 12 residues. Germline lookup yields CDR1 SQVTM and CDR2 ANQGSEA. With 5 bases clipped from V and 3 bases from J, the junction kept 2 bases outside the gene matches. The CDR3 region has the DNA TGCAGCGTTTCACAGGGGGACACTGAAGCTTTCTTT. It is translated as CSVSQGDTEAFF.

The rearrangement uses TRBV7-2 and TRBJ1-1; unclear D gene. CDR1 is SGHTA, CDR2 FQGNSA, per germline. The CDR3 runs 12 residues. V lost 3 bases and J 3 bases, leaving 5 bases between the germline ends. As DNA, the CDR3 is TGTGCCAGCAGCTTCAGCGACACTGAAGCTTTCTTT. Protein: CASSFSDTEAFF.